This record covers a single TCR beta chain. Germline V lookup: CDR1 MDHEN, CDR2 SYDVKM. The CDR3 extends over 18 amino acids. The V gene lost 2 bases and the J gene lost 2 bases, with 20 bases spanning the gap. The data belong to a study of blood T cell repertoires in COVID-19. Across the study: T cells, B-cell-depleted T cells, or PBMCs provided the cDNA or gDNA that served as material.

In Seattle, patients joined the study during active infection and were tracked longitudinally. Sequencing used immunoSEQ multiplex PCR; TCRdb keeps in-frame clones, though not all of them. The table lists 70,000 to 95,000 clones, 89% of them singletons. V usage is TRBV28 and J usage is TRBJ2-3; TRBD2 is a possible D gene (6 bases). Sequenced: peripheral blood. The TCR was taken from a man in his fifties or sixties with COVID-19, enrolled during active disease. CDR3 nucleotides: TGTGCCAGCAGTTTACCCCAGGACTATTTGTCTGACACAGATACGCAGTATTTT. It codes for CASSLPQDYLSDTDTQYF.